Here is one T cell receptor (beta chain) with its context. The antigen remains unidentified. This record belongs to a study of shared clonotypes between healthy human individuals. Study-wide results and limits: All-four-donor shared clonotypes had higher generation probabilities than non-shared clonotypes did. Naive CD4 clonotype sharing across a handful of donors was approximately 5%.

The input for sorted-subset replicate PCRs was about 210 ng DNA, tens of thousands of T cell genomes. Profiled with immunoSEQ multiplex PCR; TCRdb holds only in-frame clones, not every one. Altogether millions of clones are present, about 92% being singletons, with the ten largest covering 0.39%. The CD4+ fraction was divided into a CD45RA+ naive subset and a CD45RA-negative memory subset. This clonotype originated in a man younger than 30 in good health. Some clones in this sample may be carry-over from other donors' samples. Sample: naive CD4+ T cells from PBMCs. The sample's subset: CD45RA+ positively selected.

Here the CDR3 reads CATSPLAATYEQYF. The CDR3 DNA reads TGTGCCACCAGTCCACTAGCGGCCACCTACGAGCAGTACTTC. The J gene is TRBJ2-7, the V gene TRBV15; 8 bases fit TRBD2. The CDR3 has 14 residues. V was pared by 6 bases and J by 2 bases, with 6 bases of the junction left unmatched. Germline V gene lookup returns CDR1 LNHNV and CDR2 YYDKDF (reference sequence).